Each of the 20 T cell receptor beta chains below was sequenced from the same sample in a study of siplizumab effects on memory and regulatory T cells. Sequencing was performed with immunoSEQ multiplex PCR; in TCRdb, only in-frame clones are kept and a portion is missing. The sample has about 120,000 clones, about 94% seen once. The material sequenced was non-Treg CD4+ T cells sorted from blood. All receptors derive from a human donor in good health.

V is TRBV10-3 and J is TRBJ1-2; 7 nucleotides align to TRBD1. Per germline, CDR1 ENHRY and CDR2 SYGVKD. This CDR3 spans 17 amino acids. The ends lost 4 bases at V and 0 bases at J; junction bases unmatched: 11. Here the CDR3 DNA reads TGTGCCATCAGTGCCTCTCGGCAGGGGGAATCTAACTATGGCTACACCTTC. This encodes CAISASRQGESNYGYTF.

The chain couples TRBV19 to TRBJ1-6; D call uncertain. This CDR3 has 14 amino acids. The V end was cut by 1 base, the J end by 8 bases, with 9 bases between. Germline V gives CDR1 LNHDA, CDR2 SQIVND (reference sequence). In DNA form, the CDR3 reads TGTGCCAGTAGTATAGGGGGTTTGGATTCACCCCTCCACTTT. Protein: CASSIGGLDSPLHF.

This sequence joins TRBV6-1 and TRBJ2-3, with TRBD1 matching over 10 bases. This CDR3 contains 13 residues. Germline CDR1 MNHNS, CDR2 SASEGT. V lost 6 bases and J lost 5; bases outside the gene matches: 2. The CDR3 here is CASRRTGGDTQYF. For the CDR3, the DNA is TGTGCCAGCAGAAGGACAGGGGGAGATACGCAGTATTTT.

The chain recombines TRBV10-3 with TRBJ2-5, with D perhaps TRBD2 (5 bases). Trimming pared 10 bases from V and 3 bases from J, leaving 18 bases between. Germline V lookup: CDR1 ENHRY, CDR2 SYGVKD. The CDR3 is 14 amino acids. CDR3 in amino acids: CATRGGSREETQYF. The CDR3 DNA reads TGTGCCACCCGAGGAGGAAGCAGAGAAGAGACCCAGTACTTC.

The chain links TRBV11-3 to TRBJ1-1, with D hard to call. The CDR3 totals 12 residues. V was clipped by 0 bases and J by 7 bases, with 6 bases between them. Per germline, CDR1 SGHNT and CDR2 YENEEA. This CDR3 reads CASSLDNREAFF. The CDR3, as DNA: TGTGCCAGCAGCTTAGATAACCGTGAAGCTTTCTTT.

The table lists this clone with a count of one. The gene calls are TRBV15 and TRBJ2-3, with no clear D. Germline V gene data show CDR1 as LNHNV and CDR2 as YYDKDF (reference sequence). V lost 1 base, J lost 4 bases, and 3 bases lay in between. The CDR3 runs to 12 residues. CDR3 nucleotide sequence: TGTGCCACCAGCAGAGCCTCAGATACGCAGTATTTT. Translation: CATSRASDTQYF.

The chain couples TRBV10-1 to TRBJ2-3, with 9 bases identical to TRBD2. The germline V gene encodes CDR1 WNHNN and CDR2 SYGVQD (reference sequence). The CDR3 sequence is 16 residues long. V lost 6 bases, J lost 1 base, and 8 bases stayed unmatched. The CDR3 nucleotides read TGCGCCAGCAGCGAAGGGCTAGCGGGGCGCACAGATACGCAGTATTTT. Translation gives CASSEGLAGRTDTQYF.

The chain links TRBV5-6 to TRBJ2-1, with D perhaps matching TRBD2 (5 bases). Germline CDR1 is SGHDT and CDR2 is YYEEEE. Trimming took off 6 bases at V and 4 bases at J, with 14 bases between the two ends. The CDR3 is made up of 14 amino acids. CDR3 in DNA: TGTGCCAGCACCGTCATGGACTCTTACAATGAGCAGTTCTTC. This gives the protein CASTVMDSYNEQFF.

The V gene is TRBV10-2, the J gene TRBJ2-7, with 10 nucleotides matching TRBD2. The CDR3 contains 14 residues. Trimming at V came to 6 bases and at J to 4 bases, leaving 6 bases not matched to a gene. In germline, CDR1 is WSHSY, CDR2 SAAADI. Written as DNA, the CDR3 is TGCGCCAGCAGCGCTAGCGGGAGAGTGTACGAGCAGTACTTC. It is translated as CASSASGRVYEQYF.

This chain joins TRBV6-6 and TRBJ1-2; the D gene is possibly TRBD1 (5 bases). CDR3 length: 14 residues. Germline-derived CDR1 and CDR2 are MNHNY and SVGAGI (reference sequence). Trimming removed 2 bases from V and 8 bases from J, with 15 bases in between. CDR3 nucleotides: TGTGCCAGCAGTTACCCAGACAGTCTAAAAGGCTACACCTTC. It translates to CASSYPDSLKGYTF.

This clone was observed a single time. The chain couples TRBV7-2 to TRBJ1-6; D gene ambiguous. From germline, CDR1 is SGHTA and CDR2 FQGNSA. The germline V and J ends were trimmed by 1 base and 7 bases, with 17 bases remaining between them. This CDR3 is 17 amino acids long. CDR3 DNA sequence: TGTGCCAGCAGCTTAGAGAGACGGAGACTTTGGAATTCACCCCTCCACTTT. As protein: CASSLERRRLWNSPLHF. Drawing the rest from reference TRBV7-2 and TRBJ1-6, the complete variable domain is GAGVSQSPSNKVTEKGKDVELRCDPISGHTALYWYRQSLGQGLEFLIYFQGNSAPDKSGLPSDRFSAERTGGSVSTLTIQRTQQEDSAVYLCASSLERRRLWNSPLHFGNGTRLTVT.

The chain is built from TRBV9 and TRBJ2-1, with D unclear. V lost 0 bases and J lost 0, with 7 bases in between. Germline V lookup: CDR1 SGDLS, CDR2 YYNGEE. CDR3 size: 15 residues. CDR3 coding DNA: TGTGCCAGCAGCGTAGGTACCCGCTCCTACAATGAGCAGTTCTTC. Translation gives CASSVGTRSYNEQFF.

The count of this clone is one. V and J are TRBV7-8 and TRBJ2-5; D is uncertain. The V gene's germline CDR1 is SGHVS and CDR2 FQNEAQ. The CDR3 totals 14 residues. The ends were cut back, 1 base at V and 4 bases at J, with 10 bases in the middle. The CDR3: CASSLESGRETQYF. CDR3 DNA: TGTGCCAGCAGCTTAGAATCAGGACGAGAGACCCAGTACTTC.

The chain recombines TRBV2 with TRBJ2-7; 7 bases are shared with TRBD2. This CDR3 is 14 amino acids long. Germline V lookup: CDR1 SNHLY, CDR2 FYNNEI. V was pared by 0 bases and J by 7 bases, with 6 bases of the junction left unmatched. The CDR3 spells CASSEALWGGEQYF. The CDR3, as DNA: TGTGCCAGCAGTGAAGCGCTTTGGGGGGGAGAGCAGTACTTC.

The V and J genes are TRBV5-1 and TRBJ2-1; D perhaps matches TRBD1 (5 bases). This CDR3 has 15 residues. Trimming removed 2 bases from V and 5 bases from J, with 14 bases in between. From germline, CDR1 is SGHRS and CDR2 YFSETQ. The CDR3 DNA follows: TGCGCCAGCAGCTTTTATCTTGACAGCAACAATGAGCAGTTCTTC. The encoded protein is CASSFYLDSNNEQFF.

The V call is TRBV10-2, the J call TRBJ2-7; 10 nucleotides agree with TRBD2. V lost 6 bases to trimming and J lost 7 bases; unmatched junction nucleotides: 27. CDR3 length: 20 residues. CDR1 is WSHSY and CDR2 is SAAADI in the germline V gene. The CDR3 nucleotides read TGCGCCAGCAGACCGGGACTAGCGAATTCTTTCCTTTCCTACGACTTAGAGCAGTACTTC. Encoded protein: CASRPGLANSFLSYDLEQYF.

The chain combines TRBV6-5 with TRBJ1-2, with 10 bases aligning to TRBD1. The V segment lost 2 bases and the J segment 4 bases; nucleotides outside the gene matches: 4. CDR3 size: 15 residues. Germline CDR1 and CDR2: MNHEY and SVGAGI. The CDR3: CASSYAGTGVYGYTF. CDR3 nucleotide sequence: TGTGCCAGCAGTTACGCCGGGACAGGGGTCTATGGCTACACCTTC.

A few counts support this clone. The chain carries TRBV18 and TRBJ2-7; 10 positions agree with TRBD1. CDR3 length equals 15 residues. The germline gives CDR1 KGHSH, CDR2 LQKENI. Unmatched junction bases numbered 5, after V lost 3 bases and J lost 3 bases. The CDR3 DNA follows: TGTGCCAGCTCACCCGGGACAGGGGAGTTCTACGAGCAGTACTTC. Translating gives CASSPGTGEFYEQYF.

This chain links TRBV5-1 with TRBJ2-7; TRBD1 is a possible D gene (5 bases). Germline loops: CDR1 SGHRS, CDR2 YFSETQ. V shed 0 bases and J shed 7 bases, with 14 bases lying between them. CDR3 length: 14 amino acids. The CDR3 sequence: CASSLAWGRDEQYF. The DNA of the CDR3 is TGCGCCAGCAGCTTGGCTTGGGGCAGGGATGAGCAGTACTTC.

The V call is TRBV6-5, the J call TRBJ1-2; D may be TRBD1 (6 bases). The germline V gene encodes CDR1 MNHEY and CDR2 SVGAGI. Deletions cut 5 bases from V and 6 bases from J, with 19 bases between. The CDR3 covers 15 residues. The CDR3 reads CASSPYRGGGDGYTF. Here the CDR3 DNA reads TGTGCCAGCAGTCCCTACCGGGGGGGCGGCGATGGCTACACCTTC.